A single sample gave rise to the 30 T cell receptor beta chains below, sequenced in a study of regulatory T cells in long-lasting Graves disease. Construction of TCR beta libraries relied on iRepertoire HTBI primers and on Arm-PCR targeting CDR3 regions. TCRdb reprocessed the multiplex PCR reads with MiXCR, giving one entry per CDR3 protein. The table includes around 450,000 distinct CDR3 sequences, over 14% detected once. The time point denotes: newly diagnosed GD, antithyroid drugs for less than 3 months. Making the TCR library involved RNA that had been extracted from PBMCs. The same data also went into a second study, on T cells in Graves' hyperthyroidism and ophthalmopathy.

Here the sequenced sample was peripheral blood mononuclear cells (PBMCs), taken at new diagnosis, from a patient treated with antithyroid drugs. These receptors originate from a woman aged 40 to 49 with Graves disease.

This clonotype was seen at least ten times. The chain joins TRBV30 to TRBJ2-5; D is possibly TRBD2 (7 bases). V lost 0 bases to trimming and J lost 3 bases, with 11 bases between them. Germline CDR1 reads GTSNPN; CDR2 reads SVGIG (reference sequence). The CDR3 sequence is 14 residues long. CDR3 in DNA: TGTGCCTGGAGTGTAGGCGGGGGCAAAGAGACCCAGTACTTC. This sequence encodes CAWSVGGGKETQYF.

This clonotype came up a few times. This rearrangement joins TRBV19 to TRBJ2-3; 10 nucleotides match TRBD2. Germline V gene sequence: CDR1 LNHDA, CDR2 SQIVND (reference sequence). CDR3 length equals 18 residues. J lost 6 bases, V lost 5 bases, and 17 bases had no gene match. CDR3 coding DNA: TGTGCCAGTAGTCCCAAGAGGACTAGCGGTTCTCCACGGGATACGCAGTATTTT. This gives the protein CASSPKRTSGSPRDTQYF.

This clonotype came up many times. This chain links TRBV20-1 with TRBJ2-7; D possibly corresponds to TRBD1 (6 bases). Germline V lookup: CDR1 DFQATT, CDR2 SNEGSKA (reference sequence). The ends were cut back, 0 bases at V and 0 bases at J, with 21 bases in the middle. This CDR3 contains 18 residues. The CDR3 is CSARDWDTWRASSYEQYF. CDR3 bases: TGCAGTGCTAGAGATTGGGACACCTGGCGGGCAAGCTCCTACGAGCAGTACTTC.

The CDR3 nucleotides are TGTGCCAGCAGCCGCCAGAGGAGAGGGACAGGGGGGGACCCCCTCCACTTT. It codes for CASSRQRRGTGGDPLHF. This sequence joins TRBV3-1 and TRBJ1-6, with 11 bases aligning to TRBD1. The CDR3 covers 17 residues. The germline V gene encodes CDR1 LGHDT and CDR2 YNNKEL (reference sequence). The ends lost 4 bases at V and 13 bases at J; junction bases unmatched: 15.

This clonotype was detected many times. The rearrangement links TRBV7-2 to TRBJ1-6; D is uncertain. Trimming removed 1 base from V and 3 bases from J, with 7 bases in between. This CDR3 comprises 15 residues. The V gene's germline CDR1 is SGHTA and CDR2 FQGNSA. This chain's CDR3 is CASSLVSHYNSPLHF. The CDR3 DNA reads as TGTGCCAGCAGCTTAGTTTCGCACTATAATTCACCCCTCCACTTT.

This clonotype was found many times. This chain's CDR3 is CASSSRKTYGYTF. CDR3 nucleotide sequence: TGTGCCAGCAGCTCCAGGAAAACCTATGGCTACACCTTC. The chain combines TRBV7-2 with TRBJ1-2; D not certain. In germline, CDR1 is SGHTA, CDR2 FQGNSA. The CDR3 totals 13 residues. V was clipped by 4 bases and J by 4 bases, with 10 bases between them.

The rearrangement links TRBV20-1 to TRBJ2-2; D ambiguous. The length of the CDR3 is 13 residues. Trimming stripped 3 bases from V and 4 bases from J, with 9 bases between. Germline V lookup: CDR1 DFQATT, CDR2 SNEGSKA (reference sequence). In DNA, the CDR3 is TGCAGTGCTAGGGCGGCTGGCACCGGGGAGCTGTTTTTT. As protein: CSARAAGTGELFF.

There are many counts of this clonotype. The chain recombines TRBV28 with TRBJ2-7; 7 nucleotides match TRBD2. The CDR3 covers 12 residues. Per the germline V gene, CDR1 is MDHEN and CDR2 is SYDVKM. Germline trimming cut 7 bases from V and 2 bases from J; bases unmatched to any gene: 2. CDR3 coding DNA: TGTGCCAGCACTAGCGGAACCTACGAGCAGTACTTC. Protein: CASTSGTYEQYF.

This clonotype was picked up many times. The chain is built from TRBV7-3 and TRBJ2-3; 12 positions match TRBD2. V trimming: 5 bases; J trimming: 6 bases; junction bases outside the gene matches: 9. This CDR3 is 16 amino acids long. Germline V gene lookup returns CDR1 SGHTA and CDR2 FQGTGA. The CDR3 nucleotides read TGTGCCAGCAGCCCTCTAGCGGGAGGGACGAAGGATACGCAGTATTTT. Translating it yields CASSPLAGGTKDTQYF.

This clonotype was recorded many times. The V call is TRBV14, the J call TRBJ2-1; tentatively, D is TRBD1 (5 bases). Germline V gene sequence: CDR1 SGHDN, CDR2 FVKESK. Trimming left V 2 bases short and J 16 bases short, with 18 bases between. This CDR3 comprises 13 residues. CDR3 in DNA: TGTGCCAGCAGCCAAAGGTCAGGCAGGGCTATATTCTTC. Amino acids: CASSQRSGRAIFF.

The gene calls are TRBV27 and TRBJ2-1; tentative D call: TRBD2 (6 bases). V was cut by 2 bases and J by 5 bases, with 16 bases left in between. Germline V gives CDR1 MNHEY, CDR2 SMNVEV (reference sequence). The CDR3 has 16 residues. The CDR3 DNA follows: TGTGCCAGCAGTTTAACGGAGGGGCCCACCGACAATGAGCAGTTCTTC. Encoded protein: CASSLTEGPTDNEQFF.

This clonotype was detected many times. V is TRBV7-2 and J is TRBJ2-1; 7 bases map to TRBD2. V shed 2 bases and J 4 bases; nucleotides not matched to a gene: 8. The length of the CDR3 is 16 residues. Germline-derived CDR1 and CDR2 are SGHTA and FQGNSA. The CDR3: CASSLRASGYYNEQFF. CDR3 DNA: TGTGCCAGCAGCTTAAGGGCTAGCGGTTATTACAATGAGCAGTTCTTC.

With regard to this clonotype: Possible read error: a much larger clone is one base away. A read error is likely, as this CDR3 ends without the conserved phenylalanine or tryptophan. The genes are TRBV5-1 and TRBJ1-4, with D maybe TRBD1 (5 bases). The CDR3 is 14 residues long. CDR1 SGHRS and CDR2 YFSETQ come from the germline V gene. V lost 5 bases and J 5 bases, leaving 13 bases between the germline ends. CDR3 region: CASRQDSGNEKLFS. CDR3 in DNA: TGCGCCAGCAGACAAGACAGTGGGAATGAAAAACTGTTTTCT.

This clonotype was counted ten times or more. The chain has TRBV7-9 and TRBJ2-7; 10 nucleotides match TRBD2. This CDR3 has 17 amino acids. The trim removed 1 base at V and 3 bases at J, leaving 9 bases unmatched. Germline assignment: CDR1 SEHNR and CDR2 FQNEAQ (reference sequence). CDR3: CASSLEVGTSESYEQYF. The DNA of the CDR3 is TGTGCCAGCAGCTTAGAAGTTGGGACTAGCGAGAGCTACGAGCAGTACTTC. The full variable domain, with the rest looked up from reference TRBV7-9 and TRBJ2-7, is DTGVSQNPRHKITKRGQNVTFRCDPISEHNRLYWYRQTLGQGPEFLTYFQNEAQLEKSRLLSDRFSAERPKGSFSTLEIQRTEQGDSAMYLCASSLEVGTSESYEQYFGPGTRLTVT.

The chain recombines TRBV30 with TRBJ2-7, with a weak D call TRBD1 (5 bases). Looked up from germline, CDR1 is GTSNPN and CDR2 is SVGIG (reference sequence). The V gene lost 6 bases and the J gene lost 3 bases, with 12 bases spanning the gap. The CDR3 has 12 residues. The CDR3 loop is CACKTESYEQYF. CDR3 nucleotides: TGTGCCTGCAAGACAGAGAGCTACGAGCAGTACTTC.

The chain uses TRBV30 and TRBJ1-1, with 8 bases fitting TRBD1. CDR1 and CDR2 from the germline V gene are GTSNPN and SVGIG (reference sequence). The CDR3 runs to 14 residues. V gave up 2 bases and J gave up 5 bases; unmatched junction bases: 7. The CDR3 DNA is TGTGCCTGGAGTCGACAGGGGATAGGGACTGAAGCTTTCTTT. Its protein product is CAWSRQGIGTEAFF.

The V call is TRBV7-8, the J call TRBJ2-7; possibly TRBD1 for D (6 bases). Looked up from germline, CDR1 is SGHVS and CDR2 is FQNEAQ. The CDR3 has 15 amino acids. The V and J ends lost 1 base and 2 bases respectively, with 12 bases between them. CDR3 region: CASSLGEGVPYEQYF. The CDR3 DNA reads TGTGCCAGCAGCTTAGGTGAGGGGGTCCCCTACGAGCAGTACTTC.

The chain recombines TRBV10-1 with TRBJ2-4; D is possibly TRBD1 (5 bases). The CDR3 is 14 amino acids. V was pared by 5 bases and J by 2 bases, with 10 bases between. Germline V lookup: CDR1 WNHNN, CDR2 SYGVQD (reference sequence). CDR3 protein: CASSRQSPKNIQYF. For the CDR3, the DNA is TGCGCCAGCAGTCGACAGTCCCCCAAAAACATTCAGTACTTC.

This clonotype was recorded at least ten times. This chain uses TRBV6-1 with TRBJ2-5; 12 nucleotides match TRBD2. The V gene end was trimmed by 5 bases and the J gene end by 4 bases; junction bases not matched to a gene: 5. The CDR3 loop spans 15 amino acids. CDR1 is MNHNS, CDR2 SASEGT, per germline. The CDR3: CASSKTSGSGETQYF. The CDR3 DNA reads TGTGCCAGCAGTAAGACTAGCGGGAGCGGAGAGACCCAGTACTTC.

This clonotype was observed many times. V and J are TRBV14 and TRBJ2-7; D is unclear. Trimming took 3 bases from V and 0 from J, leaving 9 bases between them. CDR3 length: 14 residues. The V gene's germline CDR1 is SGHDN and CDR2 FVKESK. CDR3 sequence reads: CASSHREISYEQYF. CDR3 sequence (DNA): TGTGCCAGCAGCCACAGAGAGATCTCCTACGAGCAGTACTTC.

This clonotype was observed a handful of times. The V call is TRBV20-1, the J call TRBJ2-7; a possible D gene is TRBD1 (6 bases). CDR3 size: 13 residues. V was cut by 6 bases and J by 4 bases, with 16 bases left in between. CDR1 is DFQATT and CDR2 is SNEGSKA in the germline V gene (reference sequence). For the CDR3, the DNA is TGCAGTGCGCGACAGGTCGATAGTTACGAGCAGTACTTC. Protein sequence: CSARQVDSYEQYF.

Many counts were recorded for this clonotype. The CDR3 region has the DNA TGTGCCAGCAGCTTAGGAGGGAGAGGCACAGATACGCAGTATTTT. This codes for CASSLGGRGTDTQYF. The chain links TRBV7-9 to TRBJ2-3; TRBD2 is a possible D gene (5 bases). CDR3 size: 15 residues. Trimming pared 1 base from V and 1 base from J, leaving 9 bases between. Germline CDR1 and CDR2: SEHNR and FQNEAQ (reference sequence).

This clonotype has a handful of counts. V is TRBV5-1 and J is TRBJ1-2; D is unclear. Germline V CDR1 and CDR2: SGHRS, YFSETQ. V gave up 3 bases and J gave up 6 bases, with 12 bases separating them. This CDR3 comprises 13 residues. For the CDR3, the DNA is TGCGCCAGCAGCTCCGGGGTGGCGAATGGCTACACCTTC. It translates to CASSSGVANGYTF.

This clonotype appeared a few times. The rearrangement uses TRBV4-3 and TRBJ2-1; TRBD1 agrees at 12 bases. V dropped 1 base and J dropped 7; count of bases not matched to a gene: 11. CDR3 length equals 18 residues. From germline, CDR1 is LGHNA and CDR2 YSLEER. The CDR3 loop reads CASSQGPGTGGARNEQFF. For the CDR3, the DNA is TGCGCCAGCAGCCAAGGTCCCGGGACAGGGGGCGCGAGAAATGAGCAGTTCTTC.

The chain carries TRBV29-1 and TRBJ2-3, with D tentatively TRBD2 (5 bases). Trimming shortened V by 8 bases and J by 1 base, and 16 bases separated the two germline ends. CDR3 length: 14 residues. Per germline, CDR1 SQVTM and CDR2 ANQGSEA. CDR3 DNA: TGCAGCTCTCAGCCGGGGAGAGGCACAGATACGCAGTATTTT. Amino acid sequence: CSSQPGRGTDTQYF.

This clonotype was seen repeatedly, ten times or more. The chain combines TRBV10-1 with TRBJ2-3; 7 positions match TRBD2. From germline, CDR1 is WNHNN and CDR2 SYGVQD (reference sequence). The V gene end was trimmed by 4 bases and the J gene end by 3 bases; junction bases not matched to a gene: 10. CDR3 length: 16 amino acids. CDR3 residues: CASSAFGGSVTDTQYF. The CDR3 region has the DNA TGCGCCAGCAGTGCATTTGGCGGGAGTGTGACAGATACGCAGTATTTT.

This clonotype showed up many times. The chain carries TRBV12-3 or TRBV12-4 and TRBJ2-2; possible D gene TRBD2, 5 bases. The CDR3 runs to 16 residues. V was cut by 5 bases and J by 3 bases, with 16 bases left in between. The CDR3 DNA sequence: TGTGCCAGCAGTACGGGAAAGGTGGCGGACACCGGGGAGCTGTTTTTT. Translation: CASSTGKVADTGELFF.

In its sample, this clonotype was seen a few times. This chain uses TRBV4-2 with TRBJ2-7; 11 bases fit TRBD2. V lost 3 bases and J lost 0; bases outside the gene matches: 16. This CDR3 is 20 amino acids long. Germline loops: CDR1 LGHNA, CDR2 YNFKEQ. In DNA, the CDR3 is TGTGCCAGCAGCCATCCCCCCGGGACTAGCGGTTGGACGAGCTCCTACGAGCAGTACTTC. Translated, it gives CASSHPPGTSGWTSSYEQYF.

This clonotype was observed a few times. V is TRBV6-1 and J is TRBJ1-2; the match to TRBD1 covers 7 bases. This CDR3 has 15 residues. Losses at the gene ends were 6 bases for V and 4 bases for J; bases not matched to a gene: 11. Germline loops: CDR1 MNHNS, CDR2 SASEGT. CDR3 sequence (DNA): TGTGCCAGCAGCGCCGGGACAGAACCGGTCTATGGCTACACCTTC. Protein product: CASSAGTEPVYGYTF.

The chain combines TRBV2 with TRBJ2-5; 7 nucleotides line up with TRBD1. J gave up 5 bases and V 3 bases, and 3 bases lay outside the gene matches. This CDR3 has 13 amino acids. In germline, CDR1 is SNHLY, CDR2 FYNNEI. CDR3 region: CASSETGRETQYF. The CDR3, as DNA: TGTGCCAGCAGTGAGACAGGGCGTGAGACCCAGTACTTC.